This T cell receptor beta chain was recovered during a study of early T cells in non-severe SARS-CoV-2 infection. Study background: Sequencing targeted bulk RNA from unsorted whole blood, leaving chains unpaired. Overall study results and limits: A preference for anti-spike CD8 responses marked VDJdb matching, which missed private and CD4 specificities.

Unique molecular identifier tags were affixed to discrete cDNA molecules. A single record per CDR3 protein comes from TCRdb applying MiXCR to the 5' RACE reads. This sample has approximately 32,000 distinct CDR3 sequences, with 3% to 5% found just once. This CDR3 has 16 amino acids. Germline-derived CDR1 and CDR2 are SGHRS and YFSETQ. The germline V and J ends were trimmed by 6 bases and 5 bases, with 20 bases remaining between them. This clonotype was picked up a small number of times. Its antigen is unidentified. This receptor was obtained from an adult who was a healthcare worker with PCR-confirmed SARS-CoV-2 infection or an uninfected control (not recorded which). The chain is built from TRBV5-1 and TRBJ2-2; D is unclear. The specimen was whole blood. The CDR3 here is CASNKASPLRTGELFF. The CDR3 region has the DNA TGCGCCAGCAATAAAGCGAGCCCCTTACGAACCGGGGAGCTGTTTTTT.